This T cell receptor beta chain was profiled in a study of blood T cell repertoires in COVID-19. Turning to the study itself: The origin of the acute and convalescent COVID-19 samples was the United States, Italy and Spain.

In the authors' methods: Reference gene primer amplification gave estimated nucleated cell counts. Here immunoSEQ multiplex PCR was the method, and the copy in TCRdb shows in-frame clones only, minus some. The D gene and trimming were derived from the DNA, and the V and J assignments and clone size from that table. The sample has approximately 160,000 clones; roughly 90% are singletons. V was cut by 7 bases and J by 4 bases, with 13 bases left in between. Germline CDR1 is MGHDK and CDR2 is SYGVNS. CDR3 length: 13 amino acids. This rearrangement joins TRBV25-1 to TRBJ2-5; perhaps TRBD1 as D (6 bases). Sequencing was done on a sample of peripheral blood. This receptor was obtained from a woman in her seventies with acute or convalescent COVID-19. DNA for the CDR3: TGTGCCAGCACCGGGACACGGGCAGAGACCCAGTACTTC. As protein: CASTGTRAETQYF.